One sample yielded the 2 T cell receptor beta chains listed below, sequenced in a study of blood T cells in healthy people across ages (dated by TCRdb to between 2015 and 2016). Library generation was performed with 5' RACE. Sequenced on an Illumina HiSeq 2500. A second PCR of about 6 to 12 cycles was run with a J-beta primer mix and a sample-barcoded 5' primer. TCRdb reworked the public reads: Q25 trimming with fastp, MiXCR clone assembly, productive beta chains retained. Duplicate CDR3 protein sequences are folded into a single record with the most common DNA and genes. The sample table records fewer than 900,000 distinct CDR3 sequences; 40% to 45% of these occur just once. The ten largest make up less than 25% of the sample. The sequenced sample consisted of blood. These receptors came from a woman aged 60-75 years in good health.

The rearrangement joins TRBV6-5 to TRBJ2-1; no clear D gene. Germline values: CDR1 MNHEY, CDR2 SVGAGI. Trimming removed 2 bases at V and 6 bases at J, with 11 bases between. This CDR3 is 14 amino acids long. The CDR3 loop is CASSYLARINEQFF. In nucleotides, the CDR3 is TGTGCCAGCAGTTACCTGGCCAGGATCAATGAGCAGTTCTTC.

This clonotype was detected a few times. This chain uses TRBV6-2 or TRBV6-3 with TRBJ2-3; D perhaps matches TRBD2 (5 bases). V lost 2 bases and J lost 0, with 9 bases in between. Germline lookup yields CDR1 MNHEY and CDR2 SVGEGT. The CDR3 totals 15 residues. CDR3 sequence: CASSYEGTSTDTQYF. CDR3 nucleotide sequence: TGTGCCAGCAGTTACGAGGGTACAAGCACAGATACGCAGTATTTT.